Sequencing of this T cell receptor (beta chain) was carried out in a study of identical twins. This clonotype was counted many times. Its antigen is currently unknown. Study-level results: Instead of following the same donors, the conclusions were based on cross-sectional statistical analysis.

The V gene end was trimmed by 7 bases and the J gene end by 2 bases; junction bases not matched to a gene: 7. CDR3 length: 14 amino acids. Germline CDR1 and CDR2: GTSNPN and SVGIG (reference sequence). cDNA molecules carried unique molecular identifiers, and template switching added a universal primer site. Each CDR3 protein is one row after TCRdb ran MiXCR on the 5' RACE reads. This table has around 140,000 distinct CDR3 sequences, under 4.5% appearing once. The chain couples TRBV30 to TRBJ2-3; TRBD2 matches at 9 bases. Material: memory T cells sorted from blood. The TCR was taken from a man younger than 35 in good health. The CDR3 protein is CASPLAGYTDTQYF. For the CDR3, the DNA is TGTGCCTCACCACTAGCGGGTTACACAGATACGCAGTATTTT.